This TCR beta chain is from a study of CD8 T cells in Susac syndrome. The RNA, about 0.45 to 1 ug, was put through reverse transcription using random hexamers. The method of amplification for TCR beta CDR3 was immunoSEQ multiplex PCR, covering 54 Vbeta and 13 Jbeta. TCRdb reprocessed the immunoSEQ multiplex PCR reads via MiXCR and lists one record per CDR3 protein. The table shows tens of thousands of distinct CDR3 sequences, with around nine tenths occurring only once. Controls comprised healthy donors matched for age and sex. CDR1 is DFQATT and CDR2 is SNEGSKA in the germline V gene (reference sequence). The length of the CDR3 is 15 residues. V dropped 1 base and J dropped 0; count of bases not matched to a gene: 2.

The clonotype comes from a human donor in good health. The source material was CD8+ T cells from PBMCs. The rearrangement joins TRBV20-1 to TRBJ2-7; 11 bases match TRBD2. Here the CDR3 reads CSARGTSGGSYEQYF. CDR3 coding DNA: TGCAGTGCTAGAGGAACTAGCGGGGGCTCCTACGAGCAGTACTTC.